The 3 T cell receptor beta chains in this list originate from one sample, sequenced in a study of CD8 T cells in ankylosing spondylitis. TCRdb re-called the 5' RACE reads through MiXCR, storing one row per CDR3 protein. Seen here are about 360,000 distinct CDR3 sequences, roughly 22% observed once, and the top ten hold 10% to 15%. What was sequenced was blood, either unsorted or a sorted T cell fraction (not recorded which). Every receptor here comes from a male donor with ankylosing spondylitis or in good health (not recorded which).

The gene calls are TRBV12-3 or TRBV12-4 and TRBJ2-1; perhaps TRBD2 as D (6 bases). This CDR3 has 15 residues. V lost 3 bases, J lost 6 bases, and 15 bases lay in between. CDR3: CASSFWGLASNEQFF. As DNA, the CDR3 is TGTGCCAGCAGTTTTTGGGGTCTAGCGAGCAATGAGCAGTTCTTC.

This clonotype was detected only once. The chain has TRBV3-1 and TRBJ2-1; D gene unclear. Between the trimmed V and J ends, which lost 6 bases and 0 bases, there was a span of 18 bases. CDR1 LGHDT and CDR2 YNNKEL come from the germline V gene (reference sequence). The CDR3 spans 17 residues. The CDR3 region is CASSLITSVHSYNEQFF. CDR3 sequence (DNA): TGTGCCAGCAGTCTAATCACATCGGTACACTCCTACAATGAGCAGTTCTTC.

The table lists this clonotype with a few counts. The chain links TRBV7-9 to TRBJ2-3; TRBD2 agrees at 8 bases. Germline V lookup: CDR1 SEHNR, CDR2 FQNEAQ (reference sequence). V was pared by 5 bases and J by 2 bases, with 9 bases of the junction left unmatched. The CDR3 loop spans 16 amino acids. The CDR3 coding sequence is TGTGCCAGCAGCCTAACGAGCGGGGGCCTCACAGATACGCAGTATTTT. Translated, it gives CASSLTSGGLTDTQYF.